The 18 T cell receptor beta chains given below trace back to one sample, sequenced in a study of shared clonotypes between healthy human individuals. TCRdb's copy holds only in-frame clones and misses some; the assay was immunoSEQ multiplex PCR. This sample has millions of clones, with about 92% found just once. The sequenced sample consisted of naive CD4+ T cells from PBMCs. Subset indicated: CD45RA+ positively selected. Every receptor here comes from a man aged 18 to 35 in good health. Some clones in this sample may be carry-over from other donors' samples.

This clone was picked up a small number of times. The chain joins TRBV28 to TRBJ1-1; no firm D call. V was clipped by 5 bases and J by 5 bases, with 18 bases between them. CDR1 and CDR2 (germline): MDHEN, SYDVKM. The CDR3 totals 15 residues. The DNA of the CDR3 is TGTGCCAGCAGTGGATCGAGTGAGGGAAGAACTGAAGCTTTCTTT. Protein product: CASSGSSEGRTEAFF.

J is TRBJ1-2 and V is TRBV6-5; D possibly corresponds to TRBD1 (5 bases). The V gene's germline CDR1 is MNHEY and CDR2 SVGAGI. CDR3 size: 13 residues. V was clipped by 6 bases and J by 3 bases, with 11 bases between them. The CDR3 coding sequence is TGTGCCAGCAGCCGGGACGGAGACTATGGCTACACCTTC. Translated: CASSRDGDYGYTF.

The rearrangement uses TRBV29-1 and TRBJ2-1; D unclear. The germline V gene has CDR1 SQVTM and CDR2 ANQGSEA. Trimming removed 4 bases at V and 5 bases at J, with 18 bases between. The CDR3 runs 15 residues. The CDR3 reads CSVGLRLPNDNEQFF. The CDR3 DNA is TGCAGCGTTGGATTAAGACTTCCCAACGACAATGAGCAGTTCTTC.

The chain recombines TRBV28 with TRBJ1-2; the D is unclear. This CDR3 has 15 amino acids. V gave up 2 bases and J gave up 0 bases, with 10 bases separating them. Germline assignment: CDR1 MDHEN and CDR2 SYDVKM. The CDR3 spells CASSLGYSANYGYTF. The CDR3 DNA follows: TGTGCCAGCAGTTTAGGATACAGCGCTAACTATGGCTACACCTTC.

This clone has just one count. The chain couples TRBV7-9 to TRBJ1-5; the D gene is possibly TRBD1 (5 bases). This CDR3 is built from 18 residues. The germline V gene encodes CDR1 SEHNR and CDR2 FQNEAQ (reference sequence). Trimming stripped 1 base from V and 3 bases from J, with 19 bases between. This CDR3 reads CASSLVGVRGGVNQPQHF. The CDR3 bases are TGTGCCAGCAGCTTAGTAGGGGTTAGAGGTGGGGTCAATCAGCCCCAGCATTTT.

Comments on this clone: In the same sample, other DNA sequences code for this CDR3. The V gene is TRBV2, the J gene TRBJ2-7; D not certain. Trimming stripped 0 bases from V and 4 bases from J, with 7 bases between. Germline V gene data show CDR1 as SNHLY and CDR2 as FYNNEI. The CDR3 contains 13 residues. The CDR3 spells CASSEARVYEQYF. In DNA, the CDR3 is TGTGCCAGCAGTGAAGCGAGAGTGTACGAGCAGTACTTC.

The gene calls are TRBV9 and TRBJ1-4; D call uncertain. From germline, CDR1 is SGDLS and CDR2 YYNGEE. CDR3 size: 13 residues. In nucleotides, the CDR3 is TGTGCGAGTTCCCCGGTTTCAGGTGAAAAACTGTTTTTT. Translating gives CASSPVSGEKLFF.

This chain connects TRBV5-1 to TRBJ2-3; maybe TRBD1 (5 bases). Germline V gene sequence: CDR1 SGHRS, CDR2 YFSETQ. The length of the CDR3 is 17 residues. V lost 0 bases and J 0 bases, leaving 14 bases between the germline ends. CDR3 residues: CASSLAVGQISTDTQYF. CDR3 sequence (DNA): TGCGCCAGCAGCTTGGCCGTGGGGCAGATTAGCACAGATACGCAGTATTTT.

The DNA of the CDR3 is TGTGCCTGGAGTACAGGGCTGGCTAGCGTCGGGCATGAGCAGTTCTTC. The encoded protein is CAWSTGLASVGHEQFF. This chain connects TRBV30 to TRBJ2-1, with D perhaps TRBD1 or TRBD2 (6 bases each). The ends were cut back, 2 bases at V and 8 bases at J, with 22 bases in the middle. This CDR3 spans 16 amino acids. CDR1 is GTSNPN, CDR2 SVGIG, per germline (reference sequence).

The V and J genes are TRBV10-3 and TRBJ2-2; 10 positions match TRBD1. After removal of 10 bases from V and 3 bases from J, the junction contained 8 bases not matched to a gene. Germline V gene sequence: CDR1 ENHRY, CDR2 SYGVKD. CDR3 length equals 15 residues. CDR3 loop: CATGSGTGDTGELFF. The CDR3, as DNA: TGTGCCACCGGTTCCGGGACAGGGGACACCGGGGAGCTGTTTTTT.

CDR3 nucleotide sequence: TGTGCCAGCAGTTTTTCCGGGGCCCCCCAAGGAAATCAGCCCCAGCATTTT. Encoded protein: CASSFSGAPQGNQPQHF. This chain connects TRBV28 to TRBJ1-5, with D maybe TRBD1 (5 bases). The CDR3 extends over 17 amino acids. V lost 3 bases and J 4 bases, leaving 19 bases between the germline ends. Germline assignment: CDR1 MDHEN and CDR2 SYDVKM.

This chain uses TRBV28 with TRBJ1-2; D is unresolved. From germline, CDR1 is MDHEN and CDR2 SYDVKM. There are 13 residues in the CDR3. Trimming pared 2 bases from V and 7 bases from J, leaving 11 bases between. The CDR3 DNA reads TGTGCCAGCAGTTTAGGGGAGCGCGGTGGCTACACCTTC. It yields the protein CASSLGERGGYTF.

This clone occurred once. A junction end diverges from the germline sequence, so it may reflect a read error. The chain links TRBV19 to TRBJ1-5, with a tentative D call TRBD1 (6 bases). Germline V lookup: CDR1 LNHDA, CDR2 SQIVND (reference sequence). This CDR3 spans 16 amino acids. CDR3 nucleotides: TGTGCCAGTAGTACCCGAGGGGGGGCTAGCTATCAGCCCCAGCATTTT. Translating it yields CASSTRGGASYQPQHF.

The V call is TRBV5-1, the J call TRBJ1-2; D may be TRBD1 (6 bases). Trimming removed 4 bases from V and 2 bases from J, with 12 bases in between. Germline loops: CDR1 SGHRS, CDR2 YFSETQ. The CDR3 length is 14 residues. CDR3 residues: CASSTPGANYGYTF. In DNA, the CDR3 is TGCGCCAGCAGCACACCAGGGGCAAACTATGGCTACACCTTC.

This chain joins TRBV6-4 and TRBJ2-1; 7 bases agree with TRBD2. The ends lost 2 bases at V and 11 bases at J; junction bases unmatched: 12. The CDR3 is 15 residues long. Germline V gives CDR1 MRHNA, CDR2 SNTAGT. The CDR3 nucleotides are TGTGCCAGCAGTGACCCAACGCGGGAGCCCCGGAAGCAGTTCTTC. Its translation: CASSDPTREPRKQFF.

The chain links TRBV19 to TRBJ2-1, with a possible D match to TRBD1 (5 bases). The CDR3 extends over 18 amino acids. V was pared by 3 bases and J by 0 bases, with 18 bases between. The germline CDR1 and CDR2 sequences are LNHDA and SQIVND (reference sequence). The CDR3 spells CASSIASWGASSYNEQFF. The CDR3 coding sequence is TGTGCCAGTAGTATTGCCTCGTGGGGCGCGAGCTCCTACAATGAGCAGTTCTTC.

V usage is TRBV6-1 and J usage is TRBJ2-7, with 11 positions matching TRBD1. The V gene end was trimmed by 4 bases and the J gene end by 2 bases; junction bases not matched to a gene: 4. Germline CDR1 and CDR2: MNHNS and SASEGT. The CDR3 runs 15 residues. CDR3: CASSVRTGGTYEQYF. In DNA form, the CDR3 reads TGTGCCAGCAGTGTAAGGACAGGGGGCACCTACGAGCAGTACTTC.

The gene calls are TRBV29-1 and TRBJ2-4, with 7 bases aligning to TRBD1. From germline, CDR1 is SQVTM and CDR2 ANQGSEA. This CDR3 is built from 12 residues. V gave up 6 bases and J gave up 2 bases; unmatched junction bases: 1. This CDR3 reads CSVTGTKNIQYF. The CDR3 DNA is TGCAGCGTGACAGGGACCAAAAACATTCAGTACTTC. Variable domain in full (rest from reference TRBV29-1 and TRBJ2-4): SAVISQKPSRDICQRGTSLTIQCQVDSQVTMMFWYRQQPGQSLTLIATANQGSEATYESGFVIDKFPISRPNLTFSTLTVSNMSPEDSSIYLCSVTGTKNIQYFGAGTRLSVL.